The 16 T cell receptor beta chains given below trace back to one sample, sequenced in a study of metastatic and nonmetastatic thyroid tumors. MiXCR reprocessed the PCR reads for TCRdb. This repertoire shows approximately 30,000 clones, around 15% found once; its top ten account for about 4.5%. All patients were treatment-naive before thyroid surgery. Sequencing was done on a sample of blood. The receptors derive from a female donor with papillary thyroid cancer or a benign thyroid nodule (not recorded which). Some clones in this sample may be carry-over from other donors' samples.

In this sample, this clone turned up many times. Sequence at one end of the junction differs from germline and may be a read error. The rearrangement links TRBV5-1 to TRBJ2-2; D is possibly TRBD2 (5 bases). The CDR3 sequence is 14 residues long. The germline CDR1 and CDR2 sequences are SGHRS and YFSETQ. In nucleotides, the CDR3 is TGCGCCAGCAGTGAGGGTCTTAGCACCGGGGAGCTGCTTTTT. Encoded protein: CASSEGLSTGELLF.

This clone was observed at least ten times. The V call is TRBV5-1, the J call TRBJ1-5, with 7 bases fitting TRBD1. Per the germline V gene, CDR1 is SGHRS and CDR2 is YFSETQ. V was pared by 4 bases and J by 2 bases, with 6 bases of the junction left unmatched. This CDR3 region has 15 residues. The CDR3 region is CASSVEGAGNQPQHF. CDR3 sequence (DNA): TGCGCCAGCAGCGTGGAGGGGGCTGGCAATCAGCCCCAGCATTTT.

The V gene is TRBV6-1, the J gene TRBJ2-7; the match to TRBD1 covers 9 bases. Germline CDR1 and CDR2: MNHNS and SASEGT. The CDR3 has 16 residues. The CDR3 DNA reads TGTCCAACACGGGACAGGGAGATCGCCCTTATCTACGAGCAGTACTTC. Translation: CPTRDREIALIYEQYF.

This clone was found many times. The CDR3 DNA reads as TGCGCCAGCAGCTTTTCTCTAGCGGGGGAGGATACGCAGTATTTT. It codes for CASSFSLAGEDTQYF. The rearrangement links TRBV5-1 to TRBJ2-3; 10 bases line up with TRBD2. The ends lost 2 bases at V and 6 bases at J; junction bases unmatched: 6. Germline loops: CDR1 SGHRS, CDR2 YFSETQ. The CDR3 is 15 amino acids.

The chain couples TRBV2 to TRBJ2-7; D uncertain. Germline CDR1 reads SNHLY; CDR2 reads FYNNEI. The CDR3 is made up of 15 amino acids. Deletions cut 6 bases from V and 7 bases from J, with 22 bases between. The CDR3 here is CASSPERRALGEQYF. CDR3 nucleotides: TGTGCCAGCAGCCCAGAACGACGGGCCCTGGGGGAGCAGTACTTC.

The chain uses TRBV27 and TRBJ2-3; D call uncertain. V lost 5 bases and J lost 2, with 8 bases in between. In germline, CDR1 is MNHEY, CDR2 SMNVEV (reference sequence). This CDR3 comprises 13 residues. As DNA, the CDR3 is TGTGCCAGCAGTCTATTCTTCACAGATACGCAGTATTTT. Translated: CASSLFFTDTQYF.

This clone was detected ten times or more. At one end, the junction sequence differs from germline, possibly due to a read error. The chain carries TRBV7-3 and TRBJ1-6, with TRBD1 matching over 7 bases. Per the germline V gene, CDR1 is SGHTA and CDR2 is FQGTGA. The CDR3 is made up of 14 amino acids. CDR3: CASSPGTANSPPHF. For the CDR3, the DNA is TGTGCCAGCAGTCCGGGGACAGCCAATTCACCCCCCCACTTT.

This clone was observed many times. The rearrangement links TRBV9 to TRBJ1-6, with 8 bases lining up with TRBD1. The CDR3 runs to 15 residues. Germline-derived CDR1 and CDR2 are SGDLS and YYNGEE. The J segment lost 7 bases and the V segment lost 3 bases, leaving 6 bases of the junction unmatched. The CDR3 here is CASSDGQGTNSPLHF. CDR3 bases: TGTGCCAGCAGCGATGGACAGGGAACCAATTCACCCCTCCACTTT.

This clone rates as medium-sized. The chain combines TRBV6-5 with TRBJ1-2, with a possible D match to TRBD1 (5 bases). The CDR3 runs to 16 residues. Trimming shortened V by 2 bases and J by 8 bases, and 21 bases separated the two germline ends. Germline CDR1 MNHEY, CDR2 SVGAGI. Written as DNA, the CDR3 is TGTGCCAGCAGTTACGGGGGGGGGACCGCCGACCTCGGCTACACCTTC. This encodes CASSYGGGTADLGYTF.

A remark on this clone: Since a much larger clone is just one base distant, this may be a read error. This sample also contains other DNA sequences that code for the same CDR3. The chain carries TRBV30 and TRBJ2-7, with no clear D. V lost 5 bases and J 10 bases, leaving 15 bases between the germline ends. This CDR3 comprises 11 residues. Looked up from germline, CDR1 is GTSNPN and CDR2 is SVGIG (reference sequence). The CDR3 DNA reads TGTGCCTGGGGGCCAGGAGTGGGACAGTACTTC. Its translation: CAWGPGVGQYF.

This clone was seen more than once but under ten times. The V call is TRBV2, the J call TRBJ2-2; maybe TRBD1 (5 bases). The CDR3 spans 13 residues. Germline CDR1 is SNHLY and CDR2 is FYNNEI. Deletions cut 6 bases from V and 7 bases from J, with 12 bases between. The CDR3: CASSVAGFGELFF. The DNA of the CDR3 is TGTGCCAGCAGCGTTGCAGGGTTCGGGGAGCTGTTTTTT. The full variable domain, rest sourced from reference TRBV2 and TRBJ2-2, is EPEVTQTPSHQVTQMGQEVILRCVPISNHLYFYWYRQILGQKVEFLVSFYNNEISEKSEIFDDQFSVERPDGSNFTLKIRSTKLEDSAMYFCASSVAGFGELFFGEGSRLTVL.

This clone is deemed medium-sized. This chain joins TRBV6-1 and TRBJ2-6; D unresolved. This CDR3 comprises 15 residues. The V gene's germline CDR1 is MNHNS and CDR2 SASEGT. V was clipped by 2 bases and J by 0 bases, with 5 bases between them. This CDR3 reads CASSERLSGANVLTF. The CDR3 nucleotides read TGTGCCAGCAGTGAAAGGCTCTCTGGGGCCAACGTCCTGACTTTC.

About this clone itself: A much larger clone lies a single base off, so this may be a read error. In the same sample, other DNA sequences code for this CDR3. This chain uses TRBV6-1 with TRBJ2-5; the D gene is possibly TRBD2 (5 bases). In germline, CDR1 is MNHNS, CDR2 SASEGT. Trimming stripped 6 bases from V and 7 bases from J, with 15 bases between. CDR3 length equals 13 residues. CDR3 sequence reads: CASSSGESRTQYF. The CDR3 coding sequence is TGTGCCAGCAGCTCTGGGGAGTCCCGGACCCAGTACTTC.

Notes on this clone: This may stem from a read error, because a much larger clone lies one nucleotide away. The chain recombines TRBV27 with TRBJ2-4, with TRBD1 matching 10 bases. V gave up 8 bases and J gave up 0 bases; unmatched junction bases: 16. The CDR3 runs 19 residues. Per germline, CDR1 MNHEY and CDR2 SMNVEV (reference sequence). CDR3 sequence reads: CASQHRDRGLYLAKNIQYF. CDR3 nucleotides: TGTGCCAGCCAGCACCGGGACAGGGGCCTGTATCTAGCCAAAAACATTCAGTACTTC.

This clone was seen at least ten times. A single base separates this from a much larger clone, so it may be a read error. Different DNA sequences within this sample yield the same CDR3. V usage is TRBV7-6 and J usage is TRBJ2-7, with D tentatively TRBD1 (8 bases). Germline loops: CDR1 SGHVS, CDR2 FNYEAQ. The CDR3 length is 15 residues. The CDR3 nucleotides read TGTGCCAGCAGCCCAGGGGGCGGGGGCTCCTATGAGCAGTACTTC. Protein: CASSPGGGGSYEQYF.

This clone occurred many times. The chain couples TRBV12-3 or TRBV12-4 to TRBJ2-3; the D is unclear. This CDR3 is 15 amino acids long. V shed 2 bases and J shed 4 bases, with 13 bases lying between them. The DNA of the CDR3 is TGTGCCAGCAGTTTATTGGCAGGTGGGGCAGATACGCAGTATTTT. Protein: CASSLLAGGADTQYF.